These 10 T cell receptor beta chains were all obtained from the same sample, sequenced in a study of shared clonotypes between healthy human individuals. Here immunoSEQ multiplex PCR was the method, and the copy in TCRdb shows in-frame clones only, minus some. Of over 1.5 million clones in the sample, nearly 99% were seen once. The sequenced sample was naive CD4+ T cells sorted from blood. Subset of the sample: CD45RA+ positively selected. The receptors come from a young man in good health.

This rearrangement joins TRBV7-9 to TRBJ2-7; tentatively, D is TRBD2 (5 bases). The V gene lost 3 bases and the J gene lost 0 bases, with 9 bases spanning the gap. The CDR3 is 14 amino acids. The germline CDR1 and CDR2 sequences are SEHNR and FQNEAQ (reference sequence). The CDR3 region has the DNA TGTGCCAGCAGCTTTGGGAGAAACTCCTACGAGCAGTACTTC. Translating it yields CASSFGRNSYEQYF.

J is TRBJ1-1 and V is TRBV7-3, with D perhaps TRBD1 (6 bases). CDR3 length: 17 residues. Deletions cut 1 base from V and 0 bases from J, with 15 bases between. Germline-derived CDR1 and CDR2 are SGHTA and FQGTGA. CDR3 in DNA: TGTGCCAGCAGCTTAAGGGCAGGGGCGCGGGTGAACACTGAAGCTTTCTTT. Translated: CASSLRAGARVNTEAFF.

The CDR3 sequence: CARGRRETQYF. The CDR3, as DNA: TGTGCCAGAGGCAGACGAGAGACCCAGTACTTC. This sequence joins TRBV5-3 and TRBJ2-5, with D hard to call. TRBV5-3 counts as an open reading frame of uncertain function. The length of the CDR3 is 11 residues. V was clipped by 7 bases and J by 4 bases, with 8 bases between them.

V is TRBV2 and J is TRBJ1-2; TRBD1 matches at 7 bases. After removal of 4 bases from V and 2 bases from J, the junction contained 1 base not matched to a gene. The CDR3 has 13 amino acids. From germline, CDR1 is SNHLY and CDR2 FYNNEI. The CDR3 DNA reads TGTGCCAGCAGTGCGGGACAGAACTATGGCTACACCTTC. Encoded protein: CASSAGQNYGYTF.

This sequence joins TRBV28 and TRBJ2-1; D is possibly TRBD1 or TRBD2 (5 bases each). CDR1 and CDR2 (germline): MDHEN, SYDVKM. The CDR3 sequence is 12 residues long. Trimming pared 7 bases from V and 5 bases from J, leaving 9 bases between. The CDR3 spells CASTRDHNEQFF. The CDR3 DNA reads TGTGCCAGCACCCGGGACCACAATGAGCAGTTCTTC.

The chain is built from TRBV9 and TRBJ2-5; no definite D call. This CDR3 comprises 14 residues. Germline CDR1 reads SGDLS; CDR2 reads YYNGEE. V dropped 4 bases and J dropped 5 bases, with 15 bases sitting between them. The CDR3: CASSFHATTETQYF. CDR3 coding DNA: TGTGCCAGCAGCTTTCACGCTACGACGGAGACCCAGTACTTC.

V usage is TRBV19 and J usage is TRBJ1-2; D may be TRBD1 (6 bases). Germline CDR1 and CDR2: LNHDA and SQIVND (reference sequence). Trimming cost V 7 bases and J 5 bases, with 20 bases left between them. The length of the CDR3 is 15 residues. The DNA of the CDR3 is TGTGCCAGTAATAAGGGGGGCTCTGTGGTGTATGGCTACACCTTC. It specifies CASNKGGSVVYGYTF.

This clone was seen only once. The chain uses TRBV18 and TRBJ2-5, with D unclear. The CDR3 is made up of 13 amino acids. Germline V gene sequence: CDR1 KGHSH, CDR2 LQKENI. Trimming cost V 3 bases and J 4 bases, with 9 bases left between them. The CDR3 DNA is TGTGCCAGCTCACCGGCACCTCGAGAGACCCAGTACTTC. Its translation: CASSPAPRETQYF.

The V and J genes are TRBV6-5 and TRBJ2-5; the match to TRBD1 covers 7 bases. The CDR3 totals 14 residues. The ends lost 6 bases at V and 1 base at J; junction bases unmatched: 5. CDR1 is MNHEY, CDR2 SVGAGI, per germline. CDR3 region: CASRYRGFQETQYF. The DNA for the CDR3 is TGTGCCAGCAGATACAGGGGTTTCCAAGAGACCCAGTACTTC.

In DNA, the CDR3 is TGTGCCAGCAGTGGACTAGCGGGATACTACGAGCAGTACTTC. Protein product: CASSGLAGYYEQYF. The chain links TRBV28 to TRBJ2-7; 12 bases agree with TRBD2. The ends lost 5 bases at V and 3 bases at J; junction bases unmatched: 2. The CDR3 has 14 residues. CDR1 and CDR2 (germline): MDHEN, SYDVKM.